A single T cell receptor beta chain is shown here with its context. cDNA prepared by RNA extraction and subsequent reverse transcription served as the template for sequencing. Sequenced by immunoSEQ multiplex PCR; TCRdb stores in-frame clones only, minus some. The data show some 100,000 clones, roughly two fifths seen once. The sample comes from a study of CD8+ T cells in alopecia areata. The TCR sequence derives from a human donor with alopecia areata. Sample: CD4+ T cells sorted from blood.

This chain's CDR3 is CASSSFYSYEQYF. The CDR3 DNA reads TGTGCCAGCAGCTCGTTCTACTCCTACGAGCAGTACTTC. The chain employs TRBV7-9 and TRBJ2-7; D is unresolved. This CDR3 has 13 residues. V was clipped by 4 bases and J by 0 bases, with 7 bases between them. Germline V lookup: CDR1 SEHNR, CDR2 FQNEAQ (reference sequence).